Presented here are 7 T cell receptor beta chains from one specimen sequenced in a study of spatial heterogeneity in lung cancer. MiXCR, applied by TCRdb to the 5' RACE reads, yields one record per CDR3 protein. The repertoire has about 7,000 distinct CDR3 sequences, about 7.7% of them found once; the top ten carry 77%. Time point meaning: sample taken at primary tumor resection. No cells were sorted before sequencing. The whole RNA sequenced was extracted from tumor, nontumor lung or frozen PBMC. Material: PBMCs, obtained at surgery. Receptor source: a male donor with early-stage non-small cell lung cancer.

Ten or more counts support this clonotype. In a library made to pick up alpha chains, this beta chain is a stray read with a size that means little. The gene calls are TRBV6-5 and TRBJ2-2; D assignment may be TRBD1 or TRBD2 (5 bases each). Germline V gene sequence: CDR1 MNHEY, CDR2 SVGAGI. V shed 7 bases and J shed 2 bases, with 20 bases lying between them. CDR3 size: 17 residues. The CDR3 sequence is CASIGAPGTSNTGELFF. The CDR3 DNA reads TGTGCCAGCATAGGGGCCCCCGGGACCTCAAACACCGGGGAGCTGTTTTTT.

This clonotype was observed many times. This beta chain came through as a stray read in a library set up for alpha chains, and its size says little. The chain has TRBV18 and TRBJ1-6; 10 nucleotides agree with TRBD1. CDR1 and CDR2 from the germline V gene are KGHSH and LQKENI. This CDR3 is built from 15 residues. The V and J ends lost 3 bases and 5 bases, in that order; junction bases with no gene match: 1. CDR3 loop: CASSPGTGDNSPLHF. CDR3 in DNA: TGTGCCAGCTCACCCGGGACAGGGGATAATTCACCCCTCCACTTT.

In this sample, this clonotype turned up many times. With the library built for alpha chains, this beta chain is off target and its frequency is not meaningful. The CDR3 here is CASSFSSGGSFSNQPQHF. The CDR3 DNA reads as TGTGCCAGCAGCTTTTCTTCGGGGGGCTCCTTTAGCAATCAGCCCCAGCATTTT. V usage is TRBV5-5 and J usage is TRBJ1-5, with D tentatively TRBD1 (6 bases). With 2 bases removed from V and 0 bases from J, the gap between germline ends came to 18 bases. Germline lookup yields CDR1 SGHKS and CDR2 YYEKEE (reference sequence). There are 18 residues in the CDR3.

To note about this clonotype: This beta chain was picked up by a library intended for alpha chains and is off target, so its count carries little meaning. V gene TRBV19 combines with J gene TRBJ1-5; a possible D gene is TRBD1 (6 bases). Trimming pared 2 bases from V and 4 bases from J, leaving 15 bases between. Germline lookup yields CDR1 LNHDA and CDR2 SQIVND (reference sequence). The CDR3 contains 16 residues. The CDR3 sequence is CASSISLGGWNQPQHF. CDR3 DNA: TGTGCCAGTAGTATATCGTTGGGGGGCTGGAATCAGCCCCAGCATTTT.

This clonotype was seen many times. Little can be read into the size of this beta chain, an off-target read in a library designed for alpha chains. The genes are TRBV11-2 and TRBJ1-2; D unclear. The germline V gene encodes CDR1 SGHAT and CDR2 FQNNGV. This CDR3 comprises 13 residues. Trimming pared 1 base from V and 0 bases from J, leaving 3 bases between. CDR3 coding DNA: TGTGCCAGCAGCTTAGTGACTAACTATGGCTACACCTTC. Amino acids: CASSLVTNYGYTF.

This clonotype was found many times. Because this beta chain is a stray read in a library intended to capture alpha chains, its abundance should not be given much weight. V is TRBV10-3 and J is TRBJ2-3; 13 positions match TRBD2. Germline V lookup: CDR1 ENHRY, CDR2 SYGVKD. V trimming: 6 bases; J trimming: 6 bases; junction bases outside the gene matches: 9. CDR3 length: 16 residues. The CDR3 DNA reads as TGTGCCATCAGCCCCCGGACTAGCGGGAGTCGGGATACGCAGTATTTT. It translates to CAISPRTSGSRDTQYF.

The table lists this clonotype with many counts. Within a library made for alpha chains, this beta chain is off target, and its count is uninformative. The chain uses TRBV30 and TRBJ1-1; D is unresolved. The V end lost 1 base, the J end lost 6 bases, and 9 bases lay between the germline ends. The germline V gene has CDR1 GTSNPN and CDR2 SVGIG (reference sequence). This CDR3 is built from 12 residues. The CDR3 sequence: CAWSGPDPEAFF. CDR3 nucleotides: TGTGCCTGGAGTGGCCCTGACCCTGAAGCTTTCTTT.